The present entry profiles one T cell receptor beta chain with its context. This clone has just a few counts. Its antigen target is currently unknown. Per-nucleotide qualities are absent, and no much larger clonotype sits a single base away. The data were obtained in a study of blood T cell repertoires in COVID-19 (dated by TCRdb to 2019 to 2021). Describing the broader study: Samples from collaborators originated in the United States, Italy and Spain and spanned both the acute and convalescent phases of COVID-19. Deeply sampled blood TCRbeta repertoires from subjects exposed to, actively infected with, or recovered from COVID-19 were included in the dataset. The repertoires were released in a freely available public database intended as a resource for research on the immune response to SARS-CoV-2. The prospective study material was composed of cDNA or gDNA derived from T cells, B-cell-depleted T cells, or PBMCs. Where HLA class I and class II types were available, the types were taken from metadata supplied by the sample provider, not from assay-based typing. Samples were obtained from the ongoing ImmuneRACE study (first 160 participants) and from 1,000 to 1,500 subjects provided by 6 global collaborators. A de-identified subject ID, COVID-19 status, age in years and sex were almost always included in the sample metadata. What the study reported, not specific to this receptor: Clinical and demographic metadata were provided uncurated, with the amount varying by source and participant.

TCRbeta CDR3 regions were amplified from genomic DNA using the immunoSEQ Assay, a bias-controlled multiplex PCR. Concerning the study's data processing: The number of nucleated cells in each sample was estimated from the amplification of reference gene primers within the assay. To quantify the absolute abundance of each unique TCRbeta CDR3 rearrangement, sequence reads were collapsed and filtered. For each sample, productive Simpson clonality was calculated as the square root of Simpson's diversity index across productive rearrangements. Entries here come from immuneACCESS through TCRdb and include only in-frame sequences with V and J called. Some clones fail to appear in such tables; in the studies checked, an unresolved V gene covers under half of the shortfall, and the cause of the remainder is unknown. The DNA was the basis for D and trimming; V, J and clone size are from that table. The sample has fewer than 50,000 clones on record, over 70% of them singletons. The ten largest clones take up 15% to 20% of the sample.

Collaborating institutions collected whole blood in K2EDTA tubes following their own protocols. For TCRbeta analysis, collaborators shipped samples in one of three forms: frozen whole blood, isolated PBMCs, or DNA extracted from either of those sample types. The CDR3, cysteine through phenylalanine, is 14 amino acids long. The read is trimmed to its CDR3 DNA, 42 bases read in frame from base 1. The germline V gene (reference sequence) sets CDR1 to LNHDA and CDR2 to SQIVND. Germline trimming amounts to 2 bases on V and 3 bases on J, with 1 as the count of junction bases outside the gene matches. The source is a man between 65 and 80 years old with acute or convalescent COVID-19. The material sequenced was peripheral blood. The chain uses TRBV19 and TRBJ1-5; TRBD1 aligns with 7 central bases. The nucleotide sequence is given as TGTGCCAGTAGTATAACAGGGGCCAATCAGCCCCAGCATTTT. It translates as CASSITGANQPQHF.